The clone carrying this T cell receptor (beta chain) was observed once. V lost 2 bases and J lost 0, with 4 bases in between. Per germline, CDR1 SGHDN and CDR2 FVKESK. The CDR3 is 13 residues long. These data belong to a study of technical replicates of blood from a few donors. Method: immunoSEQ multiplex PCR; TCRdb's copy keeps in-frame clones and lacks some. The sample has fewer than 95,000 clones, over 90% seen once. V usage is TRBV14 and J usage is TRBJ1-1, with no clear D. This TCR was recovered from a human donor in good health. The specimen was T cells isolated from PBMCs. CDR3 amino acids: CASSQSLNTEAFF. The CDR3 DNA sequence: TGTGCCAGCAGCCAATCGTTGAACACTGAAGCTTTCTTT.